This entry lists 15 T cell receptor beta chains sequenced from one sample in a study of T cells in women clearing cervical HPV infection. Method: immunoSEQ multiplex PCR; TCRdb's copy keeps in-frame clones and lacks some. Its listing shows under 35,000 clones. The sample taken for sequencing was blood buffy coat. The receptors shown here come from a woman aged 18 to 75 with a cervical HPV16 infection that either progressed to CIN3+ or cleared (not recorded which).

Regarding this clone: The read comes to an end 3 residues before the CDR3 does, leaving the germline J gene to fill in the end. J is TRBJ2-1 and V is TRBV24-1; 9 nucleotides match TRBD2. Trimming took 6 bases from V and 4 from J; bases not matched to a gene: 6. The CDR3 is 15 residues long. Germline V gene data show CDR1 as KGHDR and CDR2 as SFDVKD. CDR3 DNA (partial): TGTGCCACCAGTCGGGCGGGAGGGCCGTACAATGAG. Its protein is CATSRAGGPYNE. The full CDR3 is CATSRAGGPYNEQFF.

A remark on this clone: The CDR3 end lies 3 residues beyond the end of the read and is filled in from the germline J gene. The chain joins TRBV30 to TRBJ2-5; 9 bases match TRBD2. The CDR3 is made up of 14 amino acids. V lost 2 bases to trimming and J lost 5 bases; unmatched junction nucleotides: 6. The germline V gene encodes CDR1 GTSNPN and CDR2 SVGIG (reference sequence). The CDR3: CAWSIAGVGETQYF. CDR3 DNA, as far as it was read: TGTGCCTGGAGTATAGCGGGAGTGGGGGAGACC.

CDR3 bases read: TGTGCCAGCAGCTTAGGGACTAGCGGGAGGGACGAG. It translates to CASSLGTSGRDE. The entire CDR3 is CASSLGTSGRDEQYF. The rearrangement joins TRBV7-2 to TRBJ2-7; 15 bases are a match to TRBD2. The read ends 3 residues shy of where the CDR3 ends; the end is completed using the germline J gene. V shed 1 base, J shed 5 bases, and the junction held 0 bases outside the gene matches. This CDR3 has 15 residues. In germline, CDR1 is SGHTA, CDR2 FQGNSA.

Of note for this clone: The CDR3 end falls 3 residues outside the read, so it is completed with the germline J gene. The rearrangement links TRBV5-1 to TRBJ2-5; 12 bases agree with TRBD2. There are 15 residues in the CDR3. The V segment lost 0 bases and the J segment 4 bases; nucleotides outside the gene matches: 1. Looked up from germline, CDR1 is SGHRS and CDR2 is YFSETQ. The sequenced CDR3 bases are TGCGCCAGCAGCTTGGAACTAGCGGGAGGAGAGACC. Protein sequence: CASSLELAGGET. The whole CDR3 reads CASSLELAGGETQYF.

For this clone: The read terminates 3 residues ahead of where the CDR3 ends, so the germline J gene completes it. The rearrangement links TRBV20-1 to TRBJ2-1, with 7 bases lining up with TRBD1. This CDR3 spans 14 amino acids. CDR1 and CDR2 (germline): DFQATT, SNEGSKA (reference sequence). Trimming removed 5 bases from V and 3 bases from J; junction bases left unmatched: 7. CDR3 DNA (partial): TGCAGTGCTCGCCGCCCAGGGGGCTACAATGAG. Translating it yields CSARRPGGYNE. In full, the CDR3 is CSARRPGGYNEQFF.

Notes on this clone: Read coverage stops 3 residues before the CDR3 terminus; the germline J gene supplies the remainder. This chain links TRBV20-1 with TRBJ2-7; 7 bases align to TRBD2. Trimming took 1 base from V and 0 from J; bases not matched to a gene: 9. This CDR3 has 16 amino acids. Germline lookup yields CDR1 DFQATT and CDR2 SNEGSKA (reference sequence). CDR3 sequence reads: CSARAPSGTSSYEQYF. The sequenced part of the CDR3 DNA is TGCAGTGCTAGAGCCCCAAGCGGGACGTCCTCCTACGAG.

A remark on this clone: Read data end 3 residues before the CDR3 end; the end is taken from the germline J gene. The chain links TRBV5-1 to TRBJ2-2; tentative D call: TRBD1 (5 bases). Trimming removed 6 bases at V and 2 bases at J, with 8 bases between. Per germline, CDR1 SGHRS and CDR2 YFSETQ. This CDR3 spans 13 amino acids. CDR3 protein: CASTQGNTGELFF. CDR3 DNA, as far as it was read: TGCGCCAGCACCCAGGGAAACACCGGGGAG.

As concerns this clone: The DNA ends 3 residues before the CDR3 does, and the rest of the CDR3 is filled in from the germline J gene. The V gene is TRBV18, the J gene TRBJ2-4, with 7 positions matching TRBD1. The CDR3 is 14 residues long. Germline CDR1 KGHSH, CDR2 LQKENI. Incomplete CDR3 DNA: TGTGCCAGCTCACCCGGCAGGGGGTCCTATGGT. Translating it yields CASSPGRGSYG. The full CDR3 protein reads CASSPGRGSYGQYF.

To note about this clone: The read falls 3 residues short of the CDR3 end, and the missing part is taken from the germline J gene. The gene calls are TRBV7-9 and TRBJ1-1, with D perhaps matching TRBD1 (5 bases). Trimming removed 6 bases at V and 4 bases at J, with 9 bases between. Germline values: CDR1 SEHNR, CDR2 FQNEAQ (reference sequence). This CDR3 is 12 amino acids long. CDR3 DNA, as far as it was read: TGTGCCAGCAGGACAGAGAGCACTGAA. It translates to CASRTESTE. The complete CDR3 protein is CASRTESTEAFF.

Of note for this clone: Sequencing ends 3 residues short of the CDR3 end; the germline J gene provides the rest. The chain is built from TRBV7-2 and TRBJ2-1; TRBD2 matches 7 bases. The V and J ends lost 4 bases and 5 bases, in that order; junction bases with no gene match: 8. CDR1 is SGHTA, CDR2 FQGNSA, per germline. This CDR3 has 15 amino acids. The CDR3 protein is CASSSQAGTNNEQFF. The sequenced part of the CDR3 DNA is TGTGCCAGCAGCTCACAGGCTGGGACTAACAATGAG.

A remark on this clone: The read falls 3 residues short of the CDR3 end, and the missing part is taken from the germline J gene. The chain combines TRBV19 with TRBJ2-7; 8 bases fit TRBD1. Looked up from germline, CDR1 is LNHDA and CDR2 is SQIVND (reference sequence). CDR3 size: 15 residues. Trimming took 2 bases from V and 1 from J; bases not matched to a gene: 4. Incomplete CDR3 DNA: TGTGCCAGTAGTATAAGGTGGACAGGGTCCTACGAG. Residues: CASSIRWTGSYE. The complete CDR3 reads CASSIRWTGSYEQYF.

The CDR3 spells CASSGQLSYDYTF. The CDR3 DNA, read in part, is TGTGCCAGTAGTGGACAGCTGTCCTACGAC. The genes are TRBV19 and TRBJ1-2, with D perhaps TRBD1 (6 bases). Read coverage stops 3 residues before the CDR3 terminus; the germline J gene supplies the remainder. This CDR3 contains 13 residues. CDR1 is LNHDA and CDR2 is SQIVND in the germline V gene (reference sequence).

Comment on this clone: The sequenced fragment ends 3 residues before the CDR3 boundary, so the rest is inferred from the germline J gene. V and J are TRBV5-4 and TRBJ2-1, with TRBD1 matching over 8 bases. This CDR3 contains 14 residues. Trimming removed 1 base from V and 7 bases from J; junction bases left unmatched: 4. Germline-derived CDR1 and CDR2 are SGHNT and YYREEE (reference sequence). The CDR3 loop is CASSLTGGYNEQFF. CDR3 DNA, as far as it was read: TGTGCCAGCAGCTTGACAGGGGGGTATAATGAG.

Of note for this clone: The read gets to within 3 residues of the CDR3 end, and the germline J gene fills in the rest. The chain carries TRBV12-3 or TRBV12-4 and TRBJ2-3, with TRBD1 identical over 8 bases. V dropped 1 base and J dropped 6; count of bases not matched to a gene: 9. The CDR3 length is 16 residues. The sequenced CDR3 bases are TGTGCCAGCAGTTTAGTATTGTCCAGGGGGCTGGATACG. As protein: CASSLVLSRGLDT. In full, the CDR3 reads CASSLVLSRGLDTQYF.

As for this clone: The missing CDR3 end, 3 residues past where the read stops, is filled in from the germline J gene. The V call is TRBV6-1, the J call TRBJ1-1, with TRBD1 as a possible D gene (5 bases). The CDR3 runs to 15 residues. Germline V lookup: CDR1 MNHNS, CDR2 SASEGT. V lost 3 bases to trimming and J lost 0 bases, with 11 bases between them. The covered CDR3 bases are TGTGCCAGCAGTGACCGGAGGGGTCTGAACACTGAA. Translated: CASSDRRGLNTE. The whole CDR3 sequence reads CASSDRRGLNTEAFF.